A selection of T cell receptor beta chains follows, all from one sample in a study of T cells after yellow fever vaccination. In TCRdb, the 5' RACE reads were re-called with MiXCR into one record per CDR3 protein. Altogether some 390,000 distinct CDR3 sequences are present, 6.2% being singletons, with the ten largest covering about 15%. Sample: PBMCs, taken 5 days after the yellow fever booster vaccination. The receptors come from a man under 40 who received the YFV17D yellow fever vaccine. Each CDR3 is given with its conserved first and last residue. D genes are given only for firm matches. Size values are once, few and many counts, or a class for expanded clones, and some rows have none.

V gene,J gene,clone size,D gene,CDR3 DNA,CDR3 protein
TRBV7-8,TRBJ2-7,many,TRBD2,TGTGCCAGCAGCTCCCCGGGACTAGCGGGAACTGCCTACGAGCAGTACTTC,CASSSPGLAGTAYEQYF
TRBV11-1,TRBJ2-6,few,NA,TGTGCCAGCAGCTCAGGGCGGGGTCCCCTCTCTCTCTCTGGGGCCAACGTCCTGACTTTC,CASSSGRGPLSLSGANVLTF
TRBV12-3/TRBV12-4,TRBJ1-3,NA,NA,TGTGCCAGCAGTTTGCCCCCCGGAAACACCATATATTTT,CASSLPPGNTIYF
TRBV4-2,TRBJ2-1,many,TRBD2,TGTGCCAGCAGCCAAGAGTTTAGAACTAGCGGGAGGAATGAGCAGTTCTTC,CASSQEFRTSGRNEQFF
TRBV7-2,TRBJ2-7,NA,NA,TGTGCCAGCAGCTTTTCCAGCGGCTCCTTCGAGCAGTACTTC,CASSFSSGSFEQYF
TRBV12-3/TRBV12-4,TRBJ2-3,many,NA,TGTGCCAGCAGCCCGCCCCCAATAGACCACACAGATACGCAGTATTTT,CASSPPPIDHTDTQYF
TRBV24-1,TRBJ2-1,NA,TRBD2,TGTGCCACCAGTGAACCCGGGAGGTTGGATGAGCAGTTCTTC,CATSEPGRLDEQFF
TRBV10-3,TRBJ2-7,few,TRBD2,TGTGCCATCAGCCACCAGTCAGCGGGGGTGAACTACGAGCAGTACTTC,CAISHQSAGVNYEQYF
TRBV6-5,TRBJ2-3,few,NA,TGTGCCAGCAGTTACATCTCCACAGATACGCAGTATTTT,CASSYISTDTQYF
TRBV6-2/TRBV6-3,TRBJ1-2,few,NA,TGTGCCAGCAGTTACTCGCCTCTTTCGCGCTATGGCTACACCTTC,CASSYSPLSRYGYTF
TRBV20-1,TRBJ2-3,many,NA,TGCAGTGGTGAGAGTAGTGGTGGGACAGATACGCAGTATTTT,CSGESSGGTDTQYF
TRBV2,TRBJ2-1,NA,NA,TGTGCCAGCAGCCTTCCGGGACTTACGCGCAATGAGCAGTTCTTC,CASSLPGLTRNEQFF
TRBV10-3,TRBJ2-5,few,NA,TGTGCCATCAGCCCCGGGCAGGGGGAGACCCAGTACTTC,CAISPGQGETQYF
TRBV29-1,TRBJ1-2,NA,NA,TGCAGTGTACGGGCTTGGGGACGGAATAACTATGGCTACACCTTC,CSVRAWGRNNYGYTF
TRBV7-8,TRBJ2-5,few,NA,TGTGCCAGCAGCCTCATGGGCTCCCAAGAGACCCAGTACTTC,CASSLMGSQETQYF
TRBV20-1,TRBJ1-4,few,NA,TGCAGTGCTAGCGTCGGGGCGCGAACTAATGAAAAACTGTTTTTT,CSASVGARTNEKLFF
TRBV7-2,TRBJ2-7,NA,TRBD1,TGTGCCAGCAGCTTAGTCAGCCTAACAGGGGGGGAGCAGTACTTC,CASSLVSLTGGEQYF
TRBV3-1,TRBJ2-7,many,NA,TGTGCCAGCAGCCAAGTGGATAAGCAGTACTTC,CASSQVDKQYF
TRBV7-3,TRBJ2-1,many,NA,TGTGCCAGCAGCCATAGGGGGGCTATCTCCTACAATGAGCAGTTCTTC,CASSHRGAISYNEQFF
TRBV6-1,TRBJ1-1,few,NA,TGTGCCAGCAGGCTAGGGCCCCGAGCGGGAACTGAAGCTTTCTTT,CASRLGPRAGTEAFF
TRBV7-2,TRBJ2-2,many,TRBD2,TGTGCCAGCAGCTTGCGCCTAGCGGGAGAGGCGGACACCGGGGAGCTGTTTTTT,CASSLRLAGEADTGELFF
TRBV5-1,TRBJ1-1,NA,NA,TGCGCCAGCAGCTTGGCCGGGCTTTATGAAGCTTTCTTT,CASSLAGLYEAFF
TRBV18,TRBJ2-2,many,NA,TGTGCCAGCTCACCCACGACGGGGGCGAACACCGGGGAGCTGTTTTTT,CASSPTTGANTGELFF
TRBV29-1,TRBJ1-1,few,NA,TGCAGCGTACTTAGCTGGGGTACTGAAGCTTTCTTT,CSVLSWGTEAFF
TRBV7-9,TRBJ2-5,few,TRBD2,TGTGCCAGCAGCTTTCCCGCTAGCGGGAGGCCCCAAGAGACCCAGTACTTC,CASSFPASGRPQETQYF
TRBV10-3,TRBJ2-3,NA,TRBD1,TGTGCCACCTGGGACAGGGGGCGGACAGATACGCAGTATTTT,CATWDRGRTDTQYF
TRBV7-9,TRBJ2-5,many,TRBD2,TGTGCCAGCAGCCAGGCGGCTAGCGGGAGAACGGAGACCCAGTACTTC,CASSQAASGRTETQYF
TRBV10-3,TRBJ2-1,NA,TRBD2,TGTGCCATTGGAAGCGGGGGGGCCTACAATGAGCAGTTCTTC,CAIGSGGAYNEQFF
TRBV28,TRBJ2-1,few,NA,TGTGCCAGCAGTCCCCTGGTCCCCTACAATGAGCAGTTCTTC,CASSPLVPYNEQFF
TRBV15,TRBJ2-3,few,TRBD2,TGTGCCACCAGCGGCAGGACTAGCGGGAAAGATACGCAGTATTTT,CATSGRTSGKDTQYF
TRBV5-1,TRBJ2-2,many,NA,TGCGCCAGCAGGTACTCCCCTCGGTACACCGGGGAGCTGTTTTTT,CASRYSPRYTGELFF
TRBV20-1,TRBJ1-6,NA,NA,TGCAGTGCTATGAGCAGGAAAGACTCACCCCTCCACTTT,CSAMSRKDSPLHF
TRBV5-1,TRBJ2-5,NA,TRBD2,TGCGCCAGCAGCAGCGGGAGGGCCCAGGAGACCCAGTACTTC,CASSSGRAQETQYF
TRBV7-2,TRBJ2-1,many,NA,TGTGCCAGCAGCTTTTCCGGGTTCTACAATGAGCAGTTCTTC,CASSFSGFYNEQFF
TRBV7-2,TRBJ1-1,few,NA,TGTGCCAGCAGCTTAGCCCAGGGGCCCGCTTTCTTT,CASSLAQGPAFF